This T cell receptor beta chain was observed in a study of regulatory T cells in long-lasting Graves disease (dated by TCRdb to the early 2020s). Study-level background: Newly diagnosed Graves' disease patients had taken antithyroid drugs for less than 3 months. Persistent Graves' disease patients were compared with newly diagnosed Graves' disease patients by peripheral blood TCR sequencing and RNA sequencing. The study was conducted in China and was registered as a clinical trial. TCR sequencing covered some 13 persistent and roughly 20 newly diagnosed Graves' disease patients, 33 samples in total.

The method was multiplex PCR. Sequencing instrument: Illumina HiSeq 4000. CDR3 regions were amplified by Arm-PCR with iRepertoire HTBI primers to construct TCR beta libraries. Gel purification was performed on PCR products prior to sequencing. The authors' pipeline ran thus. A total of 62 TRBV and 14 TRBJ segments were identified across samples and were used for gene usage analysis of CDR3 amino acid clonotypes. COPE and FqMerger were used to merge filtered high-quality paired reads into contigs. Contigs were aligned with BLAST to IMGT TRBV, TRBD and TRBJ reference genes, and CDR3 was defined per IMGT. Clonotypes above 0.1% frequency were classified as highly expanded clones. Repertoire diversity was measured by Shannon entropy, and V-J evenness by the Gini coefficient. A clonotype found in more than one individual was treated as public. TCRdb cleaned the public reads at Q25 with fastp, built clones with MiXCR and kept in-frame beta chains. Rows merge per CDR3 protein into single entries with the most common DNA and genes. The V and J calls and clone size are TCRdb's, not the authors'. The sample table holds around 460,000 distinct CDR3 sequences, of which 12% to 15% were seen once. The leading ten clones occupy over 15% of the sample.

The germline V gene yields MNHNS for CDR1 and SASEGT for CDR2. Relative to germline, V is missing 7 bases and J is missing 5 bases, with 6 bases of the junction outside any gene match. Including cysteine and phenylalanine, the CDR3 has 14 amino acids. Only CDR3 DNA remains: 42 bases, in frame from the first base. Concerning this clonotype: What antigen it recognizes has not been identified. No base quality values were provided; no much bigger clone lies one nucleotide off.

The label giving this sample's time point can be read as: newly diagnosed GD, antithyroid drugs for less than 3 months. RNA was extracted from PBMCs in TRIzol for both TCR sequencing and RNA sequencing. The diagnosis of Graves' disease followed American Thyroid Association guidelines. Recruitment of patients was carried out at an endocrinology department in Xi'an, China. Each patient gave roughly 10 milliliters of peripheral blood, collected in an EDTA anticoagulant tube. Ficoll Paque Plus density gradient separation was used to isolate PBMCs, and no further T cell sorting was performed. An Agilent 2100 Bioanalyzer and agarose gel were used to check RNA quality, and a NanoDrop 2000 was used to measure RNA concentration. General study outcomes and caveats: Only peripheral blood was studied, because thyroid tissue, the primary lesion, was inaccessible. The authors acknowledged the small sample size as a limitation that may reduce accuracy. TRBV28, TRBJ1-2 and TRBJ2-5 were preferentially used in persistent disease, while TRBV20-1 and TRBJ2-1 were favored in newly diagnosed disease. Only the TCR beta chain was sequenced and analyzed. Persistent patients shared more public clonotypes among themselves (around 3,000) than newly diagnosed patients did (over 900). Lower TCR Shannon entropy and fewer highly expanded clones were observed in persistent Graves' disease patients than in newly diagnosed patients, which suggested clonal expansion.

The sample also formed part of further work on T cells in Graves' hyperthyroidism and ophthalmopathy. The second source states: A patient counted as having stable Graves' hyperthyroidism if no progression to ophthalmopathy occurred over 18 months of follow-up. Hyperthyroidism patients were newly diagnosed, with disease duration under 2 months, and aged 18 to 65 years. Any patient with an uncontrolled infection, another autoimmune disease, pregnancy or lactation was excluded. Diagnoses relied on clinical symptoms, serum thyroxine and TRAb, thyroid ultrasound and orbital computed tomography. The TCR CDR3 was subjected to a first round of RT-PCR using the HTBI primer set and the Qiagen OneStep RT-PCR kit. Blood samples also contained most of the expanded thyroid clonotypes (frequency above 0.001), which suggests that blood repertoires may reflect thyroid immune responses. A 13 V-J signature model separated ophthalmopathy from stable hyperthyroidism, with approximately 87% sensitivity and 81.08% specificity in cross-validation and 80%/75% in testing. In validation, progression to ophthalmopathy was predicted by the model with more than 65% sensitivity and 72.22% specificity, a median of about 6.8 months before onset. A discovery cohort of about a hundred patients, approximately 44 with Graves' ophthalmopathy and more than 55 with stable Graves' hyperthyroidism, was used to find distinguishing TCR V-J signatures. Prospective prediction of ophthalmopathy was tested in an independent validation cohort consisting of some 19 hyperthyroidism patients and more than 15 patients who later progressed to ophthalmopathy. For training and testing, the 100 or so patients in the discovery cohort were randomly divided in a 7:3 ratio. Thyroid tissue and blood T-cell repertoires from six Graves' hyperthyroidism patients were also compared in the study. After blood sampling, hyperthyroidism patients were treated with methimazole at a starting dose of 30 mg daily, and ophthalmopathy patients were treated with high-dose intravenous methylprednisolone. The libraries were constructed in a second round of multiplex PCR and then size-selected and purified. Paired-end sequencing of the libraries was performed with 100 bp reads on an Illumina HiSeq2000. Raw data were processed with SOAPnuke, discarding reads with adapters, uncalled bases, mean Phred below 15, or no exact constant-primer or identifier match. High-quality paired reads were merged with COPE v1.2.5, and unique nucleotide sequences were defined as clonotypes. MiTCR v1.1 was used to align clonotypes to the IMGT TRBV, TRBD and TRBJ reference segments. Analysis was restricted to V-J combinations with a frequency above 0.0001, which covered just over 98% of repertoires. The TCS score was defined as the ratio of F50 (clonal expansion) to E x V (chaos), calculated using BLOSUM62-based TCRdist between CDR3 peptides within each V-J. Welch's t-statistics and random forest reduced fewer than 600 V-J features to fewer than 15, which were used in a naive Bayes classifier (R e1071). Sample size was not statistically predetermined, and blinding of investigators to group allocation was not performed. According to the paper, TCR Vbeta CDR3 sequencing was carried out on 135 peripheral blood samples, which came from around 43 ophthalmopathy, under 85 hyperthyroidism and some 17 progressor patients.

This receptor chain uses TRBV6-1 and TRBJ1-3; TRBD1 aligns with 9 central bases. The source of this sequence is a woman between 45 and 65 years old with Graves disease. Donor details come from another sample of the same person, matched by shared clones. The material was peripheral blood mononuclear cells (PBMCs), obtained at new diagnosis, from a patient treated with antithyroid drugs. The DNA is TGTGCCAGCAACCGGGACAGGGAACGAAACACCATATATTTT. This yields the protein CASNRDRERNTIYF.